This entry lists 20 T cell receptor beta chains sequenced from one sample in a study of T cells in localized non-small cell lung cancer. The repertoire was sequenced with immunoSEQ multiplex PCR; TCRdb's copy has only in-frame clones and lacks some. Of some 52,000 clones listed, around three quarters are singletons. The sequencing used PBMCs, collected before any cancer treatment. The receptor set was obtained from a woman aged 35 to 75 with stage II lung adenocarcinoma.

V is TRBV5-1 and J is TRBJ2-4; 9 nucleotides line up with TRBD2. The CDR3 covers 20 residues. Trimming removed 0 bases from V and 1 base from J; junction bases left unmatched: 14. Germline loops: CDR1 SGHRS, CDR2 YFSETQ. CDR3 DNA sequence: TGCGCCAGCAGCTTGGCCAGTTCCGGCGGGGGGGCCCTCGCCAAAAACATTCAGTACTTC. This encodes CASSLASSGGGALAKNIQYF.

The chain couples TRBV7-9 to TRBJ2-7; TRBD1 aligns across 7 bases. Germline V lookup: CDR1 SEHNR, CDR2 FQNEAQ (reference sequence). Unmatched junction bases numbered 2, after V lost 4 bases and J lost 2 bases. The CDR3 contains 13 residues. The CDR3 DNA follows: TGTGCCAGCAGCTACGGGACAGCCTACGAGCAGTACTTC. Protein: CASSYGTAYEQYF.

V gene TRBV19 combines with J gene TRBJ2-1; D not certain. Trimming pared 2 bases from V and 3 bases from J, leaving 11 bases between. CDR3 length: 15 amino acids. Germline CDR1 and CDR2: LNHDA and SQIVND (reference sequence). The CDR3 DNA is TGTGCCAGTAGTATAACACCCCTCAACTACAATGAGCAGTTCTTC. This encodes CASSITPLNYNEQFF.

The chain is built from TRBV27 and TRBJ2-5, with 7 bases identical to TRBD1. The germline CDR1 and CDR2 sequences are MNHEY and SMNVEV (reference sequence). This CDR3 region has 15 residues. J was trimmed by 1 base and V by 5 bases; bases with no gene match: 7. The CDR3 reads CASSPSRDSQETQYF. As DNA, the CDR3 is TGTGCCAGCAGTCCCTCCCGGGACAGCCAAGAGACCCAGTACTTC.

In this sample, this clone turned up once. The rearrangement links TRBV14 to TRBJ1-4; D gene uncertain. The germline V gene encodes CDR1 SGHDN and CDR2 FVKESK. This CDR3 contains 13 residues. The germline V and J ends were trimmed by 3 bases and 8 bases, with 10 bases remaining between them. CDR3 protein: CASSQSAGEKLFF. The DNA for the CDR3 is TGTGCCAGCAGCCAGTCTGCGGGGGAAAAACTGTTTTTT.

V is TRBV30 and J is TRBJ2-1; 12 bases are shared with TRBD2. In germline, CDR1 is GTSNPN, CDR2 SVGIG (reference sequence). The CDR3 spans 17 residues. Losses at the gene ends were 5 bases for V and 10 bases for J; bases not matched to a gene: 18. The DNA of the CDR3 is TGTGCCTGGGTATTGAGAGGACTAGCGGGGCCGAGGGGGGAGCAGTTCTTC. Translating gives CAWVLRGLAGPRGEQFF.

Details on this clone: No DNA is shown, since the ends of the CDR3 on it are uncertain; the CDR3 is the one TCRdb lists. The rearrangement uses TRBV19 and TRBJ2-2. The CDR3 spans 13 residues, counting both ends. Germline V gives CDR1 LNHDA, CDR2 SQIVND (reference sequence). CDR3 residues: CASISLDTGELFF.

This clone was seen a handful of times. The V call is TRBV19, the J call TRBJ2-7; no reliable D call. There are 14 residues in the CDR3. Germline CDR1 and CDR2: LNHDA and SQIVND (reference sequence). The germline V and J ends were trimmed by 2 bases and 6 bases, with 14 bases remaining between them. The CDR3, as DNA: TGTGCCAGTAGTATATCCCCCCAGACGGGCGAGCAGTACTTC. This sequence encodes CASSISPQTGEQYF.

This rearrangement joins TRBV9 to TRBJ1-5; no definite D call. Trimming took 3 bases from V and 3 from J, leaving 7 bases between them. Germline V gives CDR1 SGDLS, CDR2 YYNGEE. The CDR3 consists of 13 residues. The CDR3 nucleotides are TGTGCCAGCAGCGGCAACCCCAATCAGCCCCAGCATTTT. Translating gives CASSGNPNQPQHF.

The chain joins TRBV6-1 to TRBJ2-7; 11 positions agree with TRBD1. Germline V gene data show CDR1 as MNHNS and CDR2 as SASEGT. V was clipped by 6 bases and J by 4 bases; unmatched bases: 8. CDR3 length: 15 amino acids. The CDR3 sequence: CASRRDRGGGYEQYF. The CDR3 nucleotides read TGTGCCAGCAGGCGGGACAGGGGGGGTGGATACGAGCAGTACTTC.

The chain uses TRBV5-1 and TRBJ2-5, with 7 bases lining up with TRBD2. The CDR3 is 15 amino acids. Germline V gene lookup returns CDR1 SGHRS and CDR2 YFSETQ. V lost 4 bases to trimming and J lost 5 bases; unmatched junction nucleotides: 11. The CDR3 DNA reads TGCGCCAGCAGCCCCCGAACGGGGGGAGGGGAGACCCAGTACTTC. Amino acid sequence: CASSPRTGGGETQYF. Based on the CDR3 plus reference TRBV5-1 and TRBJ2-5, the full variable domain is KAGVTQTPRYLIKTRGQQVTLSCSPISGHRSVSWYQQTPGQGLQFLFEYFSETQRNKGNFPGRFSGRQFSNSRSEMNVSTLELGDSALYLCASSPRTGGGETQYFGPGTRLLVL.

This rearrangement joins TRBV6-4 to TRBJ2-3, with D perhaps given as TRBD1 or TRBD2 (5 bases each). CDR3 length: 15 residues. Germline V CDR1 and CDR2: MRHNA, SNTAGT. Trimming cost V 3 bases and J 4 bases, with 14 bases left between them. The CDR3 loop is CASSESVRGPDTQYF. The CDR3 bases are TGTGCCAGCAGTGAGAGTGTTCGGGGCCCAGATACGCAGTATTTT.

The chain couples TRBV2 to TRBJ2-7, with D possibly being TRBD1 or TRBD2 (5 bases each). Germline assignment: CDR1 SNHLY and CDR2 FYNNEI. Trimming removed 6 bases at V and 5 bases at J, with 14 bases between. The CDR3 covers 13 residues. This chain's CDR3 is CASRGQGEHEQYF. The CDR3 nucleotides are TGTGCCAGCAGGGGGCAGGGAGAGCACGAGCAGTACTTC.

The J gene is TRBJ2-7, the V gene TRBV7-2, with 9 bases identical to TRBD1. The CDR3 extends over 13 amino acids. Germline V gene sequence: CDR1 SGHTA, CDR2 FQGNSA. With 7 bases clipped from V and 5 bases from J, the junction kept 6 bases outside the gene matches. The CDR3 sequence is CASNPTGGNEQYF. CDR3 coding DNA: TGTGCCAGCAACCCGACAGGGGGGAACGAGCAGTACTTC.

The chain carries TRBV6-5 and TRBJ1-4; D gene uncertain. Between the trimmed V and J ends, which lost 0 bases and 0 bases, there was a span of 8 bases. Germline V gene sequence: CDR1 MNHEY, CDR2 SVGAGI. The CDR3 sequence is 16 residues long. CDR3 amino acids: CASSYSAGTTNEKLFF. In nucleotides, the CDR3 is TGTGCCAGCAGTTACTCGGCAGGAACAACTAATGAAAAACTGTTTTTT.

This clone was picked up a small number of times. The chain has TRBV6-6 and TRBJ2-2, with TRBD1 matching 7 bases. This CDR3 has 16 amino acids. The germline gives CDR1 MNHNY, CDR2 SVGAGI (reference sequence). After removal of 6 bases from V and 7 bases from J, the junction contained 14 bases not matched to a gene. CDR3 DNA: TGTGCCAGCAGCCATACGGGACAGCCCTTCGACGGGGAGCTGTTTTTT. Its protein is CASSHTGQPFDGELFF.

Sample share makes this clone medium-sized. V is TRBV5-6 and J is TRBJ2-1; TRBD1 matches at 8 bases. V shed 4 bases and J 6 bases; nucleotides not matched to a gene: 12. The CDR3 spans 16 residues. Germline lookup yields CDR1 SGHDT and CDR2 YYEEEE. The CDR3, as DNA: TGTGCCAGCAGCATTGGGACAGGAGAATTGGTCAATGAGCAGTTCTTC. This codes for CASSIGTGELVNEQFF.

In this sample, this clone turned up once. The genes are TRBV7-9 and TRBJ1-1; perhaps TRBD1 as D (6 bases). V was trimmed by 10 bases and J by 0 bases, leaving 21 bases between them. Germline V gene sequence: CDR1 SEHNR, CDR2 FQNEAQ (reference sequence). CDR3 length: 16 amino acids. DNA for the CDR3: TGTGCCACCCACCGGCAGGGGACTTCCATGAACACTGAAGCTTTCTTT. Protein sequence: CATHRQGTSMNTEAFF. Looking up the rest from reference TRBV7-9 and TRBJ1-1 gives the full variable domain: DTGVSQNPRHKITKRGQNVTFRCDPISEHNRLYWYRQTLGQGPEFLTYFQNEAQLEKSRLLSDRFSAERPKGSFSTLEIQRTEQGDSAMYLCATHRQGTSMNTEAFFGQGTRLTVV.

The rearrangement links TRBV5-1 to TRBJ2-2, with 8 bases identical to TRBD2. Trimming removed 4 bases from V and 3 bases from J; junction bases left unmatched: 8. The CDR3 spans 16 residues. The V gene's germline CDR1 is SGHRS and CDR2 YFSETQ. CDR3 bases: TGCGCCAGCAGCGCCTACGGGGGGGCCGACACCGGGGAGCTGTTTTTT. Its translation: CASSAYGGADTGELFF.

This clone was seen once. This rearrangement joins TRBV10-3 to TRBJ2-6, with D possibly matching TRBD2 (5 bases). Germline V gives CDR1 ENHRY, CDR2 SYGVKD. V was shortened by 6 bases and J by 0 bases, with 6 bases between the two germline ends. There are 14 residues in the CDR3. The DNA for the CDR3 is TGTGCCATCAGCACTAGCTCTGGGGCCAACGTCCTGACTTTC. It encodes CAISTSSGANVLTF.